These 22 T cell receptor beta chains share one sample of origin, sequenced in a study of T cell responses to AZD1222 COVID-19 vaccine. Assay used: immunoSEQ multiplex PCR; TCRdb lists only in-frame clones, some missing. The table lists fewer than 150,000 clones, nearly 95% of them singletons. The sequencing here drew on peripheral blood, taken on day 0 of AZD1222 vaccination. The receptors come from an adult in good health.

This chain connects TRBV2 to TRBJ2-7, with a possible D match to TRBD2 (6 bases). The CDR3 extends over 14 amino acids. Trimming removed 7 bases at V and 2 bases at J, with 15 bases between. From germline, CDR1 is SNHLY and CDR2 FYNNEI. The CDR3 DNA reads as TGTGCCAGCAACAAGGGGACTGGGACCTACGAGCAGTACTTC. Translation: CASNKGTGTYEQYF.

The genes are TRBV11-2 and TRBJ2-5; D not resolved. V lost 1 base to trimming and J lost 1 base, with 1 base between them. There are 12 residues in the CDR3. The germline CDR1 and CDR2 sequences are SGHAT and FQNNGV. The CDR3 coding sequence is TGTGCCAGCAGCTTAGTCCAAGAGACCCAGTACTTC. Translation: CASSLVQETQYF.

The V and J genes are TRBV24-1 and TRBJ1-1; TRBD1 matches 7 bases. From germline, CDR1 is KGHDR and CDR2 SFDVKD. The trim removed 7 bases at V and 1 base at J, leaving 26 bases unmatched. This CDR3 has 21 residues. Written as DNA, the CDR3 is TGTGCCACCAGGAGTGAGGGACAGTCCGCGTCTGGCGTCGGCGGGAACACTGAAGCTTTCTTT. This codes for CATRSEGQSASGVGGNTEAFF.

The rearrangement joins TRBV5-6 to TRBJ2-2, with D uncertain. V was shortened by 4 bases and J by 8 bases, with 9 bases between the two germline ends. Germline V gene lookup returns CDR1 SGHDT and CDR2 YYEEEE. The CDR3 totals 12 residues. In nucleotides, the CDR3 is TGTGCCAGCAGCCTTCATGGGGGGGAGCTGTTTTTT. Amino acid sequence: CASSLHGGELFF.

The chain employs TRBV18 and TRBJ1-1; 8 bases are a match to TRBD1. Germline V gives CDR1 KGHSH, CDR2 LQKENI. The junction had 3 bases not matched to a gene; V was cut back by 8 bases and J by 1 base. This CDR3 region has 13 residues. The CDR3 DNA follows: TGTGCCAGCGACAGGGGAAGGAACACTGAAGCTTTCTTT. Amino acids: CASDRGRNTEAFF.

The V gene is TRBV30, the J gene TRBJ1-4, with D tentatively TRBD1 (6 bases). Trimming removed 3 bases at V and 6 bases at J, with 14 bases between. Germline V gene sequence: CDR1 GTSNPN, CDR2 SVGIG (reference sequence). The CDR3 is made up of 14 amino acids. The DNA of the CDR3 is TGTGCCTGGAGAGAAAGGGGGAGGGATGAAAAACTGTTTTTT. Protein: CAWRERGRDEKLFF.

The CDR3 nucleotides are TGTGCCAGCAGCTTACAAACGGGGATGGCGGGCTATGGCTACACCTTC. Amino acid sequence: CASSLQTGMAGYGYTF. The gene calls are TRBV7-9 and TRBJ1-2; no definite D call. CDR3 length: 16 amino acids. Germline CDR1 is SEHNR and CDR2 is FQNEAQ (reference sequence). The V end lost 2 bases, the J end lost 4 bases, and 17 bases lay between the germline ends.

CDR3 in amino acids: CASSLSGTASEQYF. The CDR3 nucleotides read TGTGCCAGCAGCCTATCCGGGACGGCGAGTGAGCAGTACTTC. The rearrangement joins TRBV3-1 (or the pseudogene TRBV3-2) to TRBJ2-7; D is tentatively TRBD1 or TRBD2 (5 bases each). Germline V gene data show CDR1 as LGHDT and CDR2 as YNNKEL (reference sequence). The CDR3 has 14 residues. V lost 4 bases to trimming and J lost 7 bases, with 17 bases between them.

The chain carries TRBV27 and TRBJ2-3, with a weak D call TRBD2 (6 bases). CDR1 and CDR2 (germline): MNHEY, SMNVEV (reference sequence). V lost 0 bases to trimming and J lost 6 bases, with 13 bases between them. This CDR3 comprises 15 residues. CDR3 sequence reads: CASSLSLAEVDTQYF. The CDR3 nucleotides read TGTGCCAGCAGTTTATCCTTAGCGGAGGTCGATACGCAGTATTTT.

This chain links TRBV10-3 with TRBJ2-1; D not certain. Germline V gene data show CDR1 as ENHRY and CDR2 as SYGVKD. Deletions cut 0 bases from V and 3 bases from J, with 12 bases between. The CDR3 runs 16 residues. This CDR3 is CAISESRTSYYNEQFF. The CDR3, as DNA: TGTGCCATCAGTGAGTCGCGAACCTCCTACTACAATGAGCAGTTCTTC.

Concerning this clone itself: Other DNA sequences in this specimen translate into the identical CDR3. The chain uses TRBV10-3 and TRBJ1-1; no clear D gene. CDR1 ENHRY and CDR2 SYGVKD come from the germline V gene. The CDR3 spans 11 residues. The germline V and J ends were trimmed by 6 bases and 3 bases, with 5 bases remaining between them. CDR3 DNA sequence: TGTGCCATCAGACAAGACACTGAAGCTTTCTTT. As protein: CAIRQDTEAFF.

This chain links TRBV6-5 with TRBJ1-1, with D uncertain. V was shortened by 6 bases and J by 0 bases, with 14 bases between the two germline ends. The germline gives CDR1 MNHEY, CDR2 SVGAGI. The CDR3 sequence is 15 residues long. The CDR3 nucleotides are TGTGCCAGCAGGGGAGGGTGGGAGATGAACACTGAAGCTTTCTTT. This gives the protein CASRGGWEMNTEAFF.

The rearrangement joins TRBV5-6 to TRBJ1-5; perhaps TRBD1 as D (5 bases). The ends were cut back, 3 bases at V and 5 bases at J, with 12 bases in the middle. The CDR3 totals 14 residues. Germline V gene data show CDR1 as SGHDT and CDR2 as YYEEEE. The CDR3 DNA sequence: TGTGCCAGCAGCTCCGGGACTGCCGATCAGCCCCAGCATTTT. Translating it yields CASSSGTADQPQHF.

The chain links TRBV7-9 to TRBJ2-7, with D tentatively TRBD1 (6 bases). From germline, CDR1 is SEHNR and CDR2 FQNEAQ (reference sequence). Trimming stripped 2 bases from V and 6 bases from J, with 8 bases between. The CDR3 covers 12 residues. Here the CDR3 DNA reads TGTGCCAGCAGCTTACTAGGGGGCGAGCAGTACTTC. Protein: CASSLLGGEQYF.

V usage is TRBV5-1 and J usage is TRBJ2-1, with TRBD2 matching over 8 bases. Losses at the gene ends were 5 bases for V and 13 bases for J; bases not matched to a gene: 8. The CDR3 sequence is 12 residues long. Per germline, CDR1 SGHRS and CDR2 YFSETQ. The CDR3 region is CASRWVAGRQFF. CDR3 bases: TGCGCCAGCAGGTGGGTAGCGGGGAGACAGTTCTTC. The whole variable domain, remainder taken from reference TRBV5-1 and TRBJ2-1, is KAGVTQTPRYLIKTRGQQVTLSCSPISGHRSVSWYQQTPGQGLQFLFEYFSETQRNKGNFPGRFSGRQFSNSRSEMNVSTLELGDSALYLCASRWVAGRQFFGPGTRLTVL.

This clone was found once. V usage is TRBV2 and J usage is TRBJ2-3; D is unresolved. This CDR3 is built from 15 residues. Between the trimmed V and J ends, which lost 4 bases and 4 bases, there was a span of 15 bases. Germline V gene sequence: CDR1 SNHLY, CDR2 FYNNEI. The CDR3 DNA reads as TGTGCCAGCAGTGGACTCGAAAGGGCGGCAGATACGCAGTATTTT. Translation: CASSGLERAADTQYF.

This clone occurred once. The chain uses TRBV5-6 and TRBJ2-3; D is unresolved. From germline, CDR1 is SGHDT and CDR2 YYEEEE. V gave up 1 base and J gave up 2 bases, with 8 bases separating them. This CDR3 has 14 amino acids. The DNA for the CDR3 is TGTGCCAGCAGCTTGAACAAATACACAGATACGCAGTATTTT. As protein: CASSLNKYTDTQYF.

This chain links TRBV28 with TRBJ1-2; 10 positions agree with TRBD1. The CDR3 is made up of 13 amino acids. Unmatched junction bases numbered 6, after V lost 7 bases and J lost 7 bases. Looked up from germline, CDR1 is MDHEN and CDR2 is SYDVKM. The CDR3: CASTLGQGFGYTF. CDR3 DNA: TGTGCCAGCACCTTGGGACAGGGGTTTGGCTACACCTTC.

This clone turned up a few times. In the same sample, other DNA sequences code for this CDR3. This sequence joins TRBV12-3 or TRBV12-4 and TRBJ1-1; tentative D call: TRBD1 (5 bases). This CDR3 has 12 residues. V was clipped by 3 bases and J by 4 bases, with 6 bases between them. CDR3 nucleotide sequence: TGTGCCAGCAGTTTTGGGGGCACTGAAGCTTTCTTT. It codes for CASSFGGTEAFF.

The V call is TRBV3-1 (or the pseudogene TRBV3-2), the J call TRBJ2-1, with D possibly being TRBD2 (6 bases). Germline V gene data show CDR1 as LGHDT and CDR2 as YNNKEL (reference sequence). The CDR3 loop spans 15 amino acids. V lost 0 bases and J 7 bases, leaving 13 bases between the germline ends. The CDR3: CASSQDPTSWNEQFF. The CDR3 coding sequence is TGTGCCAGCAGCCAAGACCCCACTAGCTGGAATGAGCAGTTCTTC.

The V call is TRBV4-1, the J call TRBJ1-4; 10 bases align to TRBD1. J gave up 3 bases and V 4 bases, and 11 bases lay outside the gene matches. The CDR3 spans 18 residues. Germline-derived CDR1 and CDR2 are MGHRA and YSYEKL. The CDR3 DNA reads as TGCGCCAGCAGCCCGCGGACAGGGGGACCGGCTGCTAATGAAAAACTGTTTTTT. Encoded protein: CASSPRTGGPAANEKLFF.

This rearrangement joins TRBV3-1 (or the pseudogene TRBV3-2) to TRBJ1-1; D is unresolved. The germline V gene has CDR1 LGHDT and CDR2 YNNKEL (reference sequence). CDR3 length equals 15 residues. Trimming cost V 3 bases and J 0 bases, with 11 bases left between them. DNA for the CDR3: TGTGCCAGCAGCCAGACTCTTCAGGTGAACACTGAAGCTTTCTTT. This gives the protein CASSQTLQVNTEAFF.